This T cell receptor beta chain was identified in a study of cytomegalovirus exposure and HLA in healthy donors. About the study: HLA-typed donors were the source of 83 million or so unique TCRs held in an early data release.

The germline gives CDR1 GTSNPN, CDR2 SVGIG (reference sequence). The trim removed 8 bases at V and 6 bases at J, leaving 9 bases unmatched. CDR3 length equals 12 residues. The PCR employed 60 Vbeta primers together with 13 Jbeta primers. Method: immunoSEQ multiplex PCR; TCRdb's copy keeps in-frame clones and lacks some. This table has more than 95,000 clones, almost 80% appearing once. The sequenced material came from PBMCs. This receptor was obtained from a man in his fifties or sixties in good health and CMV-seropositive. The chain uses TRBV30 and TRBJ1-1, with 7 bases fitting TRBD1. For the CDR3, the DNA is TGTGCCCTGAGGGACAGACTCCCTGAAGCTTTCTTT. This codes for CALRDRLPEAFF.